The 29 T cell receptor beta chains below all came from one sample that was sequenced in a study of blood T cell repertoires in COVID-19. Clones were read by immunoSEQ multiplex PCR, and TCRdb kept only the in-frame ones, dropping some. The sample lists hundreds of thousands of clones, about 89% seen once, with about 9.9% in the top ten. Sequenced sample: PBMCs or T cells enriched from blood (not recorded which). These receptors were taken from a woman aged 35 to 49 who had recovered from COVID-19.

The sample holds a few counts of this clone. J is TRBJ2-5 and V is TRBV7-2; 11 bases fit TRBD1. Trimming took 5 bases from V and 7 from J; bases not matched to a gene: 3. Germline V CDR1 and CDR2: SGHTA, FQGNSA. The CDR3 is 13 amino acids. The CDR3 DNA reads TGTGCCAGCAGCCTCGGGACAGGGGGGACCCAGTACTTC. This codes for CASSLGTGGTQYF. Together with reference TRBV7-2 and TRBJ2-5, the CDR3 gives the full variable domain: GAGVSQSPSNKVTEKGKDVELRCDPISGHTALYWYRQSLGQGLEFLIYFQGNSAPDKSGLPSDRFSAERTGGSVSTLTIQRTQQEDSAVYLCASSLGTGGTQYFGPGTRLLVL.

This sequence joins TRBV10-3 and TRBJ2-3, with D perhaps TRBD2 (6 bases). CDR3 length: 14 amino acids. Germline CDR1 reads ENHRY; CDR2 reads SYGVKD. The germline V and J ends were trimmed by 3 bases and 0 bases, with 7 bases remaining between them. CDR3 bases: TGTGCCATCAGTGAAGGAGGGAGCACAGATACGCAGTATTTT. As protein: CAISEGGSTDTQYF.

The V gene is TRBV5-1, the J gene TRBJ2-5; possible D gene TRBD1, 6 bases. Germline-derived CDR1 and CDR2 are SGHRS and YFSETQ. Between the trimmed V and J ends, which lost 3 bases and 3 bases, there was a span of 12 bases. The CDR3 spans 14 residues. CDR3 sequence (DNA): TGCGCCAGCAGCTCCACAGGGTATGAAGAGACCCAGTACTTC. It encodes CASSSTGYEETQYF.

The rearrangement uses TRBV18 and TRBJ2-5; no firm D call. This CDR3 is 17 amino acids long. Trimming stripped 1 base from V and 5 bases from J, with 20 bases between. Looked up from germline, CDR1 is KGHSH and CDR2 is LQKENI. The CDR3 coding sequence is TGTGCCAGCTCACCACGTCTACTGTCTCCTTTAGAGGAGACCCAGTACTTC. It translates to CASSPRLLSPLEETQYF.

This chain joins TRBV7-9 and TRBJ2-1; 10 nucleotides match TRBD2. CDR1 SEHNR and CDR2 FQNEAQ come from the germline V gene (reference sequence). V lost 8 bases and J lost 8; bases outside the gene matches: 6. This CDR3 region has 13 residues. CDR3 sequence reads: CASPSGRDDEQFF. DNA for the CDR3: TGTGCCAGCCCAAGCGGGAGGGATGATGAGCAGTTCTTC.

J is TRBJ1-3 and V is TRBV7-2, with D hard to call. CDR1 is SGHTA and CDR2 is FQGNSA in the germline V gene. Trimming removed 5 bases from V and 0 bases from J, with 14 bases in between. This CDR3 is 16 amino acids long. CDR3 sequence (DNA): TGTGCCAGCAGCCCGTCGACGGGTTTCTCTGGAAACACCATATATTTT. Protein: CASSPSTGFSGNTIYF.

This clone was observed a single time. One end of the junction fails to match germline, which may point to a read error. The rearrangement links TRBV24-1 to TRBJ2-7; 12 bases agree with TRBD1. This CDR3 has 16 residues. The germline CDR1 and CDR2 sequences are KGHDR and SFDVKD. The CDR3 sequence: CATSDLLLGTGGLGDF. The CDR3 DNA follows: TGTGCCACCAGTGATTTGCTGCTCGGGACAGGGGGCCTCGGGGACTTC.

The V and J genes are TRBV11-2 and TRBJ2-4; a possible D gene is TRBD2 (6 bases). The CDR3 spans 14 residues. Per germline, CDR1 SGHAT and CDR2 FQNNGV. Trimming removed 3 bases from V and 1 base from J, with 7 bases in between. CDR3 region: CASSFRGAKNIQYF. The CDR3 nucleotides read TGTGCCAGCAGCTTTCGGGGGGCCAAAAACATTCAGTACTTC.

The chain links TRBV6-5 to TRBJ1-1; the match to TRBD1 covers 9 bases. Germline V gene data show CDR1 as MNHEY and CDR2 as SVGAGI. V lost 2 bases, J lost 5 bases, and 6 bases stayed unmatched. This CDR3 is 15 amino acids long. The CDR3 coding sequence is TGTGCCAGCAGTTACCTGACAGGGGGAAGTACTGAAGCTTTCTTT. Amino acid sequence: CASSYLTGGSTEAFF.

The rearrangement joins TRBV3-1 (or the pseudogene TRBV3-2) to TRBJ1-5; D is uncertain. Germline V gives CDR1 LGHDT, CDR2 YNNKEL (reference sequence). The CDR3 totals 13 residues. The ends were cut back, 5 bases at V and 2 bases at J, with 7 bases in the middle. The CDR3 sequence: CASSDKGNQPQHF. The CDR3, as DNA: TGTGCCAGCAGCGACAAGGGCAATCAGCCCCAGCATTTT.

This chain links TRBV29-1 with TRBJ2-7, with TRBD1 matching 8 bases. Losses at the gene ends were 4 bases for V and 2 bases for J; bases not matched to a gene: 4. There are 13 residues in the CDR3. The V gene's germline CDR1 is SQVTM and CDR2 ANQGSEA. For the CDR3, the DNA is TGCAGCGTTGCGGTACAGGGGGCCTACGAGCAGTACTTC. It encodes CSVAVQGAYEQYF.

The V call is TRBV19, the J call TRBJ2-2; D gene uncertain. Germline loops: CDR1 LNHDA, CDR2 SQIVND (reference sequence). V lost 0 bases to trimming and J lost 5 bases, with 4 bases between them. The CDR3 length is 13 residues. In DNA form, the CDR3 reads TGTGCCAGTAGTATAGATCTGACCGGGGAGCTGTTTTTT. Translated, it gives CASSIDLTGELFF.

CDR3 nucleotides: TGTGCCAGCAGCGCTACGGGGGAACTTCTGTCAGATACGCAGTATTTT. Protein product: CASSATGELLSDTQYF. The chain has TRBV11-2 and TRBJ2-3, with D possibly TRBD2 on 6 matching bases. Germline assignment: CDR1 SGHAT and CDR2 FQNNGV. V lost 5 bases, J lost 4 bases, and 19 bases lay in between. The CDR3 contains 16 residues.

This clone was seen a handful of times. The chain combines TRBV28 with TRBJ1-5; D is undetermined. V gave up 5 bases and J gave up 4 bases, with 6 bases separating them. Germline-derived CDR1 and CDR2 are MDHEN and SYDVKM. This CDR3 has 12 amino acids. The CDR3 reads CASSGSNQPQHF. The CDR3 DNA reads as TGTGCCAGCAGTGGTAGTAATCAGCCCCAGCATTTT.

The V call is TRBV10-3, the J call TRBJ2-5; TRBD1 agrees at 9 bases. The CDR3 covers 14 residues. J lost 5 bases, V lost 6 bases, and 7 bases had no gene match. The germline gives CDR1 ENHRY, CDR2 SYGVKD. CDR3 sequence reads: CAISLGQGRETQYF. CDR3 coding DNA: TGTGCCATCAGCCTGGGACAGGGTAGGGAGACCCAGTACTTC.

The chain employs TRBV11-2 and TRBJ2-1; 11 bases line up with TRBD1. The V gene end was trimmed by 5 bases and the J gene end by 8 bases; junction bases not matched to a gene: 8. CDR3 size: 15 residues. Germline V gives CDR1 SGHAT, CDR2 FQNNGV. As DNA, the CDR3 is TGTGCCAGCAGCACCGCCGTGGGACAGGGGGATGAGCAGTTCTTC. Protein: CASSTAVGQGDEQFF.

The chain recombines TRBV7-3 with TRBJ2-5; D gene uncertain. There are 14 residues in the CDR3. V shed 2 bases and J shed 5 bases, with 12 bases lying between them. Germline lookup yields CDR1 SGHTA and CDR2 FQGTGA. In DNA, the CDR3 is TGTGCCAGCAGCTTATCGCCGAACCGGGAGACCCAGTACTTC. This encodes CASSLSPNRETQYF.

V and J are TRBV6-5 and TRBJ1-3, with no clear D. CDR3 length equals 13 residues. Germline V lookup: CDR1 MNHEY, CDR2 SVGAGI. V was cut by 7 bases and J by 0 bases, with 7 bases left in between. The CDR3 DNA sequence: TGTGCCAGCAAATTCTACTCTGGAAACACCATATATTTT. The encoded protein is CASKFYSGNTIYF.

The chain's CDR3 is CASSFSGLETQYF. CDR3 coding DNA: TGTGCCAGCAGCTTCTCAGGGCTGGAGACCCAGTACTTC. This sequence joins TRBV7-9 and TRBJ2-5; maybe TRBD1 (5 bases). Trimming cost V 3 bases and J 5 bases, with 10 bases left between them. Per the germline V gene, CDR1 is SEHNR and CDR2 is FQNEAQ (reference sequence). The CDR3 runs 13 residues.

The chain is built from TRBV6-5 and TRBJ1-5; 8 bases agree with TRBD1. CDR1 and CDR2 from the germline V gene are MNHEY and SVGAGI. Trimming at V came to 8 bases and at J to 4 bases, leaving 4 bases not matched to a gene. The CDR3 contains 13 residues. For the CDR3, the DNA is TGTGCCAGCGGGACAGGTTATAATCAGCCCCAGCATTTT. Its protein product is CASGTGYNQPQHF.

This chain links TRBV27 with TRBJ2-1, with a possible D match to TRBD1 (5 bases). The V gene lost 8 bases and the J gene lost 5 bases, with 13 bases spanning the gap. The V gene's germline CDR1 is MNHEY and CDR2 SMNVEV (reference sequence). The length of the CDR3 is 13 residues. This CDR3 is CASGARGDNEQFF. The CDR3 DNA follows: TGTGCCAGCGGGGCCCGCGGCGACAATGAGCAGTTCTTC.

The table lists this clone with a count of one. J is TRBJ2-1 and V is TRBV30, with D perhaps TRBD2 (6 bases). CDR3 length: 14 amino acids. Germline V gene sequence: CDR1 GTSNPN, CDR2 SVGIG (reference sequence). Trimming cost V 2 bases and J 1 base, with 9 bases left between them. CDR3 in amino acids: CAWSTGGSYNEQFF. The CDR3 DNA is TGTGCCTGGAGTACCGGGGGTTCCTACAATGAGCAGTTCTTC.

The chain links TRBV28 to TRBJ2-5, with 7 bases identical to TRBD2. With 2 bases clipped from V and 4 bases from J, the junction kept 7 bases outside the gene matches. CDR3 length: 15 residues. Per germline, CDR1 MDHEN and CDR2 SYDVKM. CDR3 in DNA: TGTGCCAGCAGTTTAGGGGCGGGAGAGCGAGAGACCCAGTACTTC. Residues: CASSLGAGERETQYF.

The V and J genes are TRBV6-5 and TRBJ1-5; TRBD1 is a possible D gene (6 bases). The CDR3 sequence is 15 residues long. V was clipped by 4 bases and J by 3 bases, with 13 bases between them. Germline V gene sequence: CDR1 MNHEY, CDR2 SVGAGI. CDR3 region: CASSSAGTTNQPQHF. The CDR3 DNA sequence: TGTGCCAGCAGTTCGGCCGGGACAACCAATCAGCCCCAGCATTTT.

V is TRBV2 and J is TRBJ1-5, with D possibly TRBD1 on 5 matching bases. V lost 2 bases to trimming and J lost 2 bases, with 10 bases between them. The germline gives CDR1 SNHLY, CDR2 FYNNEI. This CDR3 is built from 15 residues. CDR3 nucleotide sequence: TGTGCCAGCAGTGAATGGGGACTGGGCAATCAGCCCCAGCATTTT. As protein: CASSEWGLGNQPQHF.

V usage is TRBV18 and J usage is TRBJ1-5; the match to TRBD1 covers 9 bases. The CDR3 spans 18 residues. The germline CDR1 and CDR2 sequences are KGHSH and LQKENI. V shed 0 bases and J 0 bases; nucleotides not matched to a gene: 6. CDR3 loop: CASSPPSGQGYSNQPQHF. For the CDR3, the DNA is TGTGCCAGCTCACCACCTTCAGGACAGGGGTATAGCAATCAGCCCCAGCATTTT.

The chain carries TRBV15 and TRBJ2-5; a weak D match, TRBD2 (5 bases). CDR1 is LNHNV, CDR2 YYDKDF, per germline (reference sequence). The V and J ends lost 9 bases and 1 base respectively, with 18 bases between them. The CDR3 totals 15 residues. This chain's CDR3 is CATTLQRGPQETQYF. For the CDR3, the DNA is TGTGCCACAACCCTTCAGCGAGGGCCCCAAGAGACCCAGTACTTC.

This chain uses TRBV5-1 with TRBJ1-2; 10 nucleotides match TRBD1. The ends lost 4 bases at V and 3 bases at J; junction bases unmatched: 3. The CDR3 runs to 14 residues. Per the germline V gene, CDR1 is SGHRS and CDR2 is YFSETQ. The CDR3 here is CASSEDRGDYGYTF. Written as DNA, the CDR3 is TGCGCCAGCAGCGAGGACAGGGGGGACTATGGCTACACCTTC.

This sequence joins TRBV4-3 and TRBJ2-5; 13 positions agree with TRBD2. CDR1 is LGHNA and CDR2 is YSLEER in the germline V gene. This CDR3 comprises 17 residues. The ends lost 4 bases at V and 9 bases at J; junction bases unmatched: 14. Written as DNA, the CDR3 is TGCGCCAGCAGCCGCACGGCGACAGGACTAGCGGGAGTGGCCCAGTACTTC. Amino acids: CASSRTATGLAGVAQYF.